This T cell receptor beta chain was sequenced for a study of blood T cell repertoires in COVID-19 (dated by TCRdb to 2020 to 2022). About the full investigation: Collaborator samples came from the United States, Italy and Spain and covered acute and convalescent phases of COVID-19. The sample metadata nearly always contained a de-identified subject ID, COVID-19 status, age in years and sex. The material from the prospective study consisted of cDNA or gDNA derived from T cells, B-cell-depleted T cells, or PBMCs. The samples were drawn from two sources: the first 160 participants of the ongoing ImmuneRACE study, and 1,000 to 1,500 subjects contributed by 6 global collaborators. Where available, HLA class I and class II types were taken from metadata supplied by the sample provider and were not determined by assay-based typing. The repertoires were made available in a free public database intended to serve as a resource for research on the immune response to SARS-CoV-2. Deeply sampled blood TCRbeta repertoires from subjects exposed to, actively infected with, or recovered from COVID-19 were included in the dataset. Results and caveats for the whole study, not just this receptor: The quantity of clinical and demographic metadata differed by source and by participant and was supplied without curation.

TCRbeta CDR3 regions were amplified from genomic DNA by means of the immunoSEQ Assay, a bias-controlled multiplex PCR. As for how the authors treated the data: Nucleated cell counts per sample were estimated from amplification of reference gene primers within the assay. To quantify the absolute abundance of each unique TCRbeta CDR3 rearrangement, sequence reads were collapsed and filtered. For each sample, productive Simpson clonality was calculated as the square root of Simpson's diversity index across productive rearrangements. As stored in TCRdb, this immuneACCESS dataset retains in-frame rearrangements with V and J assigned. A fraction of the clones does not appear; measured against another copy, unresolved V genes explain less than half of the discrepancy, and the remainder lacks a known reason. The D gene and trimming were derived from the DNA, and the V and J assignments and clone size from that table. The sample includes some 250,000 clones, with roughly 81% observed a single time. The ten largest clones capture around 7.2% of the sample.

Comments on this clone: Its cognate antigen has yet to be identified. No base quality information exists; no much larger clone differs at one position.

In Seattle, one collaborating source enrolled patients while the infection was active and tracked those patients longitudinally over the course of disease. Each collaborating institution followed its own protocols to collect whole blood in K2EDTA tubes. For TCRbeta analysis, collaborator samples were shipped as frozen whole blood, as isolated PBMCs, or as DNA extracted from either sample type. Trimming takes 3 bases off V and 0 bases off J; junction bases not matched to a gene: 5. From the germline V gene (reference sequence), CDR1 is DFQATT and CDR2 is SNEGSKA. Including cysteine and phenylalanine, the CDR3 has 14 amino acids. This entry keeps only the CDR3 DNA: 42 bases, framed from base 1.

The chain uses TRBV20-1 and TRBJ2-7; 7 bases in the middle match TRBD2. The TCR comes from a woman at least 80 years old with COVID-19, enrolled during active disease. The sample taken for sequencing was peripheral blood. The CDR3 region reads CSASVGLGSYEQYF. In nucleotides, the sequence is TGCAGTGCTAGTGTCGGACTAGGCTCCTACGAGCAGTACTTC.